This T cell receptor (beta chain) was recovered during a study of T cells after yellow fever vaccination. As for the study in general: Fractions of low cell number were prepared using SMART-Seq v4 Ultra Low Input.

This clonotype showed up just a few times. What it recognizes is unknown. The study, taken as a whole, reports: Repertoires sorted by FACS could include abundant clonotypes that are contaminants from the bulk population. The booster saw the reappearance of most primary-vaccination clones (about 95% CD4, 88% CD8).

V gave up 5 bases and J gave up 7 bases, with 15 bases separating them. Germline CDR1 and CDR2: SQVTM and ANQGSEA. CDR3 length: 12 residues. The 5'RACE template-switching step produced TCR cDNA and added a universal primer site and UMIs. Each CDR3 protein gets one entry after TCRdb re-called the 5' RACE reads with MiXCR. The sample shows 350,000 to 450,000 distinct CDR3 sequences, roughly a sixth of them seen only once. The TCR comes from a man aged 18 to 30 who received the YFV17D yellow fever vaccine. This specimen was PBMCs, taken before the yellow fever booster vaccination. This rearrangement joins TRBV29-1 to TRBJ2-7; no reliable D call. The CDR3: CSVPSPAGEQYF. The CDR3 DNA follows: TGCAGCGTTCCTTCCCCGGCAGGAGAGCAGTACTTC.